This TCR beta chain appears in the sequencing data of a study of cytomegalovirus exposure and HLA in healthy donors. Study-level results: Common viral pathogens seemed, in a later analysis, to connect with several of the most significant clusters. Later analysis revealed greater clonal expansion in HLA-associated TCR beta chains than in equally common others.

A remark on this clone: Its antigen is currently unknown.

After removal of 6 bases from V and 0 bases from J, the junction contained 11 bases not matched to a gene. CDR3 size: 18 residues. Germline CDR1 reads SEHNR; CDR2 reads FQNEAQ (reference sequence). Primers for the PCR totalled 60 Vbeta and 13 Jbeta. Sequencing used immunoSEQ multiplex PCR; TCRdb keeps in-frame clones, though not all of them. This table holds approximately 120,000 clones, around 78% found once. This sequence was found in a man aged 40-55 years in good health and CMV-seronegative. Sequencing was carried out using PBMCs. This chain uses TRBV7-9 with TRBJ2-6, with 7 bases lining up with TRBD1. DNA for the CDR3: TGTGCCAGCAGTTTTTCACAGGGGCGTAGCTCTGGGGCCAACGTCCTGACTTTC. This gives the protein CASSFSQGRSSGANVLTF.